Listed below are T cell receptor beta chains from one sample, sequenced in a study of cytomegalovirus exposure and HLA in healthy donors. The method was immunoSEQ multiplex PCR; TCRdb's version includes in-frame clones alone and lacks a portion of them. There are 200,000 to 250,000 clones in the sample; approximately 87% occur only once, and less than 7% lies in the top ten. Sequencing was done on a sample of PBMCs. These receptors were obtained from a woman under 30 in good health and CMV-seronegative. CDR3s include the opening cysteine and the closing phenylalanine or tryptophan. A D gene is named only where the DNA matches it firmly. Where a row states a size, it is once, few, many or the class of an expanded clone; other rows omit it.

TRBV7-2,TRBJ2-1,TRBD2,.,CASSRLAGVNEQFF,TGTGCCAGCAGCCGACTAGCGGGAGTTAATGAGCAGTTCTTC
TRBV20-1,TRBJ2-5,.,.,CSAPRETQYF,TGCAGTGCTCCTCGAGAGACCCAGTACTTC
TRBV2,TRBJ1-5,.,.,CASSGTGNQPQHF,TGTGCCAGCAGTGGTACTGGGAATCAGCCCCAGCATTTT
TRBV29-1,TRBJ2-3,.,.,CSVEYIDTQYF,TGCAGCGTTGAATACATAGATACGCAGTATTTT
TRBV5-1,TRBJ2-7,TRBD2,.,CASRLVVGRGDYEQYF,TGCGCCAGCAGGCTGGTAGTGGGGAGGGGAGACTACGAGCAGTACTTC
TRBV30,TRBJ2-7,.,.,CAWSAQGPREQYF,TGTGCCTGGAGCGCCCAGGGACCTCGGGAGCAGTACTTC
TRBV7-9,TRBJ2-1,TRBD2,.,CASSLALAGAEQFF,TGTGCCAGCAGCTTAGCACTAGCGGGAGCTGAGCAGTTCTTC
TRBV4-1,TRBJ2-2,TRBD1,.,CASRPGTGIPGELFF,TGCGCCAGCAGGCCCGGGACAGGGATACCCGGGGAGCTGTTTTTT
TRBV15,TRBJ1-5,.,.,CATSREGRGANQPQHF,TGTGCCACCAGCAGAGAGGGTCGGGGGGCGAATCAGCCCCAGCATTTT
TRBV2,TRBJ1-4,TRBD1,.,CASSLRDSGLEKLFF,TGTGCCAGCAGTCTTCGGGACAGTGGGCTCGAAAAACTGTTTTTT
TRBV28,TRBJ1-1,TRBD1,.,CASSPGQGGTEAFF,TGTGCCAGCAGTCCCGGACAGGGAGGCACTGAAGCTTTCTTT
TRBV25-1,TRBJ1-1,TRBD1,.,CASSTGERPDTEAFF,TGTGCCAGCAGTACAGGGGAGAGGCCCGACACTGAAGCTTTCTTT
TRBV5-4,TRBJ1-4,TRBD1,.,CASSIRDRGLRNEKLFF,TGTGCCAGCAGCATCCGGGACAGGGGCCTCAGGAATGAAAAACTGTTTTTT
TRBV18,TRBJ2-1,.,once,CASSPVLMGDEQFF,TGTGCCAGCTCACCGGTCCTGATGGGCGATGAGCAGTTCTTC
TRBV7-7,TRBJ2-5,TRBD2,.,CASSLGASGGIIQETQYF,TGTGCTAGCAGCTTAGGTGCTAGCGGGGGGATCATCCAAGAGACCCAGTACTTC
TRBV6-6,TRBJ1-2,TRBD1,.,CASTHGQGVANYGYTF,TGTGCCAGCACCCACGGGCAGGGGGTAGCTAACTATGGCTACACCTTC
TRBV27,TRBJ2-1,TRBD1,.,CASSYFLKGAPNNEQFF,TGTGCCAGCAGTTACTTTTTGAAGGGGGCCCCTAACAATGAGCAGTTCTTC
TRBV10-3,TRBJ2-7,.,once,CAISDRVDSSYEQYF,TGTGCCATCAGTGATAGGGTTGACAGCTCCTACGAGCAGTACTTC
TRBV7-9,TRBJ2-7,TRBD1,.,CASSLGQGKSGYEQYF,TGTGCCAGCAGCCTAGGACAGGGGAAGAGTGGCTACGAGCAGTACTTC
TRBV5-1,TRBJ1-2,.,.,CASSLGSTTDGYTF,TGCGCCAGCAGCTTGGGGTCGACTACTGATGGCTACACCTTC
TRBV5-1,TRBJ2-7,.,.,CASSPDGTYEQYF,TGCGCCAGCAGCCCCGACGGCACCTACGAGCAGTACTTC
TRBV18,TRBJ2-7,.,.,CASSPRGALIYEQYF,TGTGCCAGCTCACCTCGGGGGGCCTTAATCTACGAGCAGTACTTC
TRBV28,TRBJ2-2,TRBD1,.,CASSSPPTGTGNTGELFF,TGTGCCAGCAGCTCCCCTCCAACCGGGACAGGTAACACCGGGGAGCTGTTTTTT
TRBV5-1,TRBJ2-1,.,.,CASSLGDSYNEQFF,TGCGCCAGCAGCTTGGGGGACTCCTACAATGAGCAGTTCTTC
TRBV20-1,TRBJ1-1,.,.,CSAPRVEAFF,TGCAGTGCTCCCCGGGTAGAAGCTTTCTTT
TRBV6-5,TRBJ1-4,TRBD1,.,CASSTGGAGEKLFF,TGTGCCAGCAGCACAGGGGGCGCGGGGGAAAAACTGTTTTTT
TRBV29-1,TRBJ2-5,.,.,CSVESHRSETQYF,TGCAGCGTTGAATCACATCGGTCGGAGACCCAGTACTTC
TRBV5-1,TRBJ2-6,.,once,CASSEGPSSGANVLTF,TGCGCCAGCAGTGAGGGGCCCAGCTCTGGGGCCAACGTCCTGACTTTC